The 2 T cell receptor beta chains given below trace back to one sample, sequenced in a study of low-dose radiotherapy and immunotherapy resistance in tumors. Time point denoted: after trial treatment. Treatment reported: LDRT plus nivolumab, ipilimumab, low-dose cyclophosphamide and aspirin (RACIN trial). Alpha- and beta-chain coverage of first-strand cDNA came from TRAV- and TRBV-specific primers. A constant-region primer paired with the V-primer adapter amplified TCRs over around 18 PCR cycles. TCRdb itself ran the reads through MiXCR, one entry per CDR3 protein. The sample has tens of thousands of distinct CDR3 sequences; over 15% are singletons. The sequencing used PBMCs, collected after low-dose radiotherapy plus immunotherapy. The receptors originated from a male donor with prostate cancer.

In its sample, this clonotype was seen many times. The chain joins TRBV6-2 or TRBV6-3 to TRBJ2-7; 7 bases line up with TRBD2. This CDR3 is 18 amino acids long. V lost 6 bases and J lost 2; bases outside the gene matches: 19. Germline CDR1 MNHEY, CDR2 SVGEGT. DNA for the CDR3: TGTGCCAGCAGCTCGACCGGGACTACGATCCGGGTACCCTACGAGCAGTACTTC. This sequence encodes CASSSTGTTIRVPYEQYF.

This clonotype was found many times. The V and J genes are TRBV15 and TRBJ1-4; the match to TRBD1 covers 8 bases. Germline values: CDR1 LNHNV, CDR2 YYDKDF (reference sequence). This CDR3 comprises 14 residues. Trimming at V came to 5 bases and at J to 7 bases, leaving 6 bases not matched to a gene. DNA of the CDR3: TGTGCCACCAGCGAGAACAGGGGGACTGAAAAACTGTTTTTT. It translates to CATSENRGTEKLFF.